This T cell receptor beta chain was recovered during a study of cytomegalovirus exposure and HLA in healthy donors. Method: immunoSEQ multiplex PCR; TCRdb's copy keeps in-frame clones and lacks some. The sample carries 200,000 to 300,000 clones, around 90% recorded once. Regarding the study as a whole: Subsequent analysis revealed that first-cohort TCR clusters tended to co-occur in the 100 to 150 validation repertoires.

On this clone itself: Its antigen is currently unknown.

CDR3 length: 15 amino acids. J was trimmed by 2 bases and V by 1 base; bases with no gene match: 4. Germline V gene data show CDR1 as SGHNT and CDR2 as YYREEE (reference sequence). The sample consisted of PBMCs. V is TRBV5-4 and J is TRBJ2-7, with TRBD1 matching 9 bases. The source of this sequence is a woman aged 25-40 years in good health and CMV-seronegative. The DNA for the CDR3 is TGTGCCAGCAGCTTGACCGGGACAGGGACCTACGAGCAGTACTTC. This codes for CASSLTGTGTYEQYF.